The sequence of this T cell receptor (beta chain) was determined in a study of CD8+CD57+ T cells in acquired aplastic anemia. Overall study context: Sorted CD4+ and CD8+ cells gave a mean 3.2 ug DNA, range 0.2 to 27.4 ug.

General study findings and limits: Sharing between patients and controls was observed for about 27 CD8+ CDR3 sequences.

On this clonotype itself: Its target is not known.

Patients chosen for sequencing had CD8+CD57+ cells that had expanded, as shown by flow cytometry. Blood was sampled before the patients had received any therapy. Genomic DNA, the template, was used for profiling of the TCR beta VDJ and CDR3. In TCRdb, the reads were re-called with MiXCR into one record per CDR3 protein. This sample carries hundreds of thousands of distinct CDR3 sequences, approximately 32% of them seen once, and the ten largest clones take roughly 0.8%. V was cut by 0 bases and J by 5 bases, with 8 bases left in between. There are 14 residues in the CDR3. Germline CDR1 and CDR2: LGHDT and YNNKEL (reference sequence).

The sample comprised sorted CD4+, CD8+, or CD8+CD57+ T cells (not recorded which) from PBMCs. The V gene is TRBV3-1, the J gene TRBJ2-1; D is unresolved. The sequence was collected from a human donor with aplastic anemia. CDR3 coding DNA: TGTGCCAGCAGCCAAGATATAGTGAACAATGAGCAGTTCTTC. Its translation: CASSQDIVNNEQFF.